Each of the 29 T cell receptor beta chains below was sequenced from the same sample in a study of radiation and T cells in renal cell carcinoma. TCRdb's table, derived via immunoSEQ multiplex PCR, lists solely in-frame clones and lacks some. The sample lists 24,000 or so clones, nearly 55% occurring once. The treatment is: treatment-naive control, cytoreductive nephrectomy. Here the sequenced sample was tumor tissue, taken from a patient whose treatment was nephrectomy without radiotherapy. The receptors originated from a human donor with renal cell carcinoma.

In its sample, this clone was seen a few times. The J gene is TRBJ1-3, the V gene TRBV5-6; D ambiguous. The CDR3 is made up of 15 amino acids. The V end was cut by 3 bases, the J end by 0 bases, with 10 bases between. Per germline, CDR1 SGHDT and CDR2 YYEEEE. CDR3 nucleotide sequence: TGTGCCAGCAGCTCCACCTTGAGCTCTGGAAACACCATATATTTT. This gives the protein CASSSTLSSGNTIYF.

The chain uses TRBV29-1 and TRBJ2-5, with a tentative D call TRBD1 (5 bases). Trimming stripped 0 bases from V and 5 bases from J, with 19 bases between. This CDR3 is 16 amino acids long. CDR1 and CDR2 from the germline V gene are SQVTM and ANQGSEA. CDR3 DNA sequence: TGCAGCGTTGAAGATCCAAGGGCAGGGCGCTGGGAGACCCAGTACTTC. Its translation is CSVEDPRAGRWETQYF.

This clone was seen once. This chain uses TRBV6-6 with TRBJ2-1; 9 positions agree with TRBD2. This CDR3 comprises 16 residues. Germline V CDR1 and CDR2: MNHNY, SVGAGI (reference sequence). The J segment lost 6 bases and the V segment lost 2 bases, leaving 8 bases of the junction unmatched. This CDR3 reads CASSYPAGGGPNEQFF. The CDR3 nucleotides are TGTGCCAGCAGTTACCCAGCGGGGGGCGGGCCCAATGAGCAGTTCTTC.

The J gene is TRBJ2-7, the V gene TRBV27; 9 bases map to TRBD1. The CDR3 is 15 residues long. From germline, CDR1 is MNHEY and CDR2 SMNVEV (reference sequence). The V gene end was trimmed by 6 bases and the J gene end by 4 bases; junction bases not matched to a gene: 10. Here the CDR3 DNA reads TGTGCCAGCAGGAGTATAAGGACAGGGGTGTACGAGCAGTACTTC. It codes for CASRSIRTGVYEQYF.

The genes are TRBV5-5 and TRBJ1-2; a weak D match, TRBD1 (5 bases). In germline, CDR1 is SGHKS, CDR2 YYEKEE (reference sequence). Trimming pared 4 bases from V and 1 base from J, leaving 17 bases between. The CDR3 runs 16 residues. Here the CDR3 reads CASSMTATQSNYGYTF. Here the CDR3 DNA reads TGTGCCAGCAGCATGACAGCGACCCAGAGTAACTATGGCTACACCTTC.

The chain combines TRBV5-1 with TRBJ2-1; TRBD2 matches at 16 bases. The CDR3 length is 19 residues. CDR1 and CDR2 from the germline V gene are SGHRS and YFSETQ. J was trimmed by 7 bases and V by 0 bases; bases with no gene match: 10. The CDR3 here is CASSLAPGTSGGAGNEQFF. As DNA, the CDR3 is TGCGCCAGCAGCTTGGCCCCCGGGACTAGCGGGGGGGCGGGAAATGAGCAGTTCTTC.

This clone has more than one count but fewer than ten. This rearrangement joins TRBV6-5 to TRBJ2-5, with 10 bases identical to TRBD2. This CDR3 region has 15 residues. V was clipped by 6 bases and J by 4 bases; unmatched bases: 8. Germline V gene data show CDR1 as MNHEY and CDR2 as SVGAGI. The CDR3: CASRERGGLLETQYF. Written as DNA, the CDR3 is TGTGCCAGCAGAGAGCGGGGGGGCCTTTTAGAGACCCAGTACTTC.

This clone showed up just a few times. This sequence joins TRBV7-9 and TRBJ1-2; perhaps TRBD1 as D (6 bases). The germline V gene encodes CDR1 SEHNR and CDR2 FQNEAQ (reference sequence). The length of the CDR3 is 14 residues. Trimming removed 1 base at V and 5 bases at J, with 11 bases between. The CDR3 nucleotides are TGTGCCAGCAGCTTAGGTGCAGGGGAGTATGGCTACACCTTC. The encoded protein is CASSLGAGEYGYTF.

This clone is medium-sized by share. The chain links TRBV5-1 to TRBJ2-2; 7 bases are shared with TRBD1. The trim removed 4 bases at V and 4 bases at J, leaving 4 bases unmatched. CDR1 and CDR2 from the germline V gene are SGHRS and YFSETQ. The CDR3 runs to 14 residues. The CDR3 loop reads CASSHTGATGELFF. CDR3 nucleotide sequence: TGCGCCAGCAGCCACACAGGGGCCACCGGGGAGCTGTTTTTT. The whole variable domain, remainder taken from reference TRBV5-1 and TRBJ2-2, is KAGVTQTPRYLIKTRGQQVTLSCSPISGHRSVSWYQQTPGQGLQFLFEYFSETQRNKGNFPGRFSGRQFSNSRSEMNVSTLELGDSALYLCASSHTGATGELFFGEGSRLTVL.

The V call is TRBV6-5, the J call TRBJ1-1; 7 bases line up with TRBD1. This CDR3 comprises 13 residues. Germline V gene data show CDR1 as MNHEY and CDR2 as SVGAGI. After removal of 5 bases from V and 4 bases from J, the junction contained 4 bases not matched to a gene. The CDR3 region has the DNA TGTGCCAGCAGTGAGACAGGGACCACTGAAGCTTTCTTT. Translation gives CASSETGTTEAFF.

This clone was recorded a few times. The chain is built from TRBV6-5 and TRBJ1-2, with D hard to call. CDR1 is MNHEY and CDR2 is SVGAGI in the germline V gene. CDR3 length: 12 amino acids. V was trimmed by 5 bases and J by 7 bases, leaving 11 bases between them. The CDR3: CASSQTSVGYTF. DNA for the CDR3: TGTGCCAGCAGTCAGACGTCGGTTGGCTACACCTTC.

The genes are TRBV29-1 and TRBJ1-2, with 7 nucleotides matching TRBD1. The germline gives CDR1 SQVTM, CDR2 ANQGSEA. The junction had 9 bases not matched to a gene; V was cut back by 7 bases and J by 1 base. The CDR3 has 14 amino acids. CDR3 in amino acids: CSARGGTVNYGYTF. The CDR3 nucleotides read TGCAGCGCCCGGGGCGGGACAGTTAACTATGGCTACACCTTC.

There are a few counts of this clone. The chain employs TRBV7-3 and TRBJ2-3, with 8 bases identical to TRBD2. The V gene end was trimmed by 2 bases and the J gene end by 2 bases; junction bases not matched to a gene: 3. The germline V gene encodes CDR1 SGHTA and CDR2 FQGTGA. This CDR3 spans 15 amino acids. CDR3 sequence: CASSLVAGHTDTQYF. In DNA form, the CDR3 reads TGTGCCAGCAGCTTAGTAGCGGGGCACACAGATACGCAGTATTTT.

The rearrangement joins TRBV27 to TRBJ2-7, with D hard to call. V lost 5 bases to trimming and J lost 0 bases, with 20 bases between them. Germline CDR1 and CDR2: MNHEY and SMNVEV (reference sequence). The CDR3 runs to 17 residues. CDR3 in amino acids: CASSPIGPVLTSYEQYF. The CDR3, as DNA: TGTGCCAGCAGTCCAATAGGACCGGTTCTTACCTCCTACGAGCAGTACTTC.

V usage is TRBV7-2 and J usage is TRBJ2-3; weak D call: TRBD2 (6 bases). The CDR3 sequence is 14 residues long. CDR1 and CDR2 from the germline V gene are SGHTA and FQGNSA. Between the trimmed V and J ends, which lost 1 base and 4 bases, there was a span of 9 bases. The CDR3 region has the DNA TGTGCCAGCAGCTTAGGGGGGAGGTCAGATACGCAGTATTTT. Translated: CASSLGGRSDTQYF.

The V gene is TRBV9, the J gene TRBJ1-2; 10 bases align to TRBD1. The V gene's germline CDR1 is SGDLS and CDR2 YYNGEE. CDR3 length: 15 amino acids. After removal of 4 bases from V and 6 bases from J, the junction contained 9 bases not matched to a gene. CDR3: CASSTSDRGRDGYTF. The DNA of the CDR3 is TGTGCCAGCAGCACGTCAGACAGGGGGCGAGATGGCTACACCTTC.

This clone was observed a few times. The chain carries TRBV6-5 and TRBJ1-5; D may be TRBD1 (5 bases). Germline loops: CDR1 MNHEY, CDR2 SVGAGI. The ends were cut back, 6 bases at V and 5 bases at J, with 8 bases in the middle. The CDR3 loop spans 12 amino acids. CDR3 DNA: TGTGCCAGCAGGGAAGGGGATCAGCCCCAGCATTTT. Translating gives CASREGDQPQHF.

The chain combines TRBV7-9 with TRBJ1-2; weak D call: TRBD1 (5 bases). This CDR3 has 14 amino acids. Trimming cost V 3 bases and J 3 bases, with 11 bases left between them. Germline CDR1 and CDR2: SEHNR and FQNEAQ (reference sequence). The CDR3 region is CASSFLSGHYGYTF. The CDR3 region has the DNA TGTGCCAGCAGCTTTTTATCGGGGCACTATGGCTACACCTTC.

The V call is TRBV30, the J call TRBJ2-3; TRBD2 agrees at 9 bases. Germline CDR1 reads GTSNPN; CDR2 reads SVGIG (reference sequence). After removal of 4 bases from V and 1 base from J, the junction contained 9 bases not matched to a gene. The CDR3 is made up of 16 amino acids. CDR3 nucleotide sequence: TGTGCCTGGATGTTCGGCGGGGGGGCAGGCACAGATACGCAGTATTTT. Residues: CAWMFGGGAGTDTQYF.

The chain carries TRBV11-2 and TRBJ2-7; 8 bases match TRBD2. Trimming cost V 1 base and J 2 bases; bases outside gene matches: 4. Germline V gene sequence: CDR1 SGHAT, CDR2 FQNNGV. The CDR3 has 15 residues. The CDR3 DNA reads TGTGCCAGCAGCTTAGGGCGGGGGGCCCCCTACGAGCAGTACTTC. Residues: CASSLGRGAPYEQYF.

This clone was recorded at least ten times. V usage is TRBV19 and J usage is TRBJ1-2; D remains ambiguous. This CDR3 region has 15 residues. Trimming stripped 4 bases from V and 6 bases from J, with 18 bases between. Per germline, CDR1 LNHDA and CDR2 SQIVND (reference sequence). Here the CDR3 reads CASSTSGPPRNGYTF. The CDR3 nucleotides are TGTGCCAGTAGTACCTCCGGGCCCCCCCGGAATGGCTACACCTTC. The full variable domain, in which reference TRBV19 and TRBJ1-2 provide the parts outside the CDR3, is DGGITQSPKYLFRKEGQNVTLSCEQNLNHDAMYWYRQDPGQGLRLIYYSQIVNDFQKGDIAEGYSVSREKKESFPLTVTSAQKNPTAFYLCASSTSGPPRNGYTFGSGTRLTVV.

This sequence joins TRBV11-1 and TRBJ1-2; 8 nucleotides line up with TRBD1. The CDR3 runs to 13 residues. The J segment lost 6 bases and the V segment lost 6 bases, leaving 6 bases of the junction unmatched. The germline CDR1 and CDR2 sequences are SGHAT and FQDESV (reference sequence). In DNA, the CDR3 is TGTGCCAGCAGTATTCAGGGGGCAAATGGCTACACCTTC. Protein: CASSIQGANGYTF. Variable domain in full (rest from reference TRBV11-1 and TRBJ1-2): EAEVAQSPRYKITEKSQAVAFWCDPISGHATLYWYRQILGQGPELLVQFQDESVVDDSQLPKDRFSAERLKGVDSTLKIQPAELGDSAMYLCASSIQGANGYTFGSGTRLTVV.

This clone came up a few times. The CDR3 loop reads CSVGRGPNEKLFF. In DNA, the CDR3 is TGCAGCGTTGGTAGGGGACCGAATGAAAAACTGTTTTTT. V and J are TRBV29-1 and TRBJ1-4; D may be TRBD1 (5 bases). V was clipped by 4 bases and J by 5 bases, with 11 bases between them. Germline lookup yields CDR1 SQVTM and CDR2 ANQGSEA. This CDR3 region has 13 residues.

This clone turned up a few times. The V gene is TRBV6-1, the J gene TRBJ2-1; D might be TRBD1 (5 bases). The V gene lost 6 bases and the J gene lost 2 bases, with 14 bases spanning the gap. Per germline, CDR1 MNHNS and CDR2 SASEGT. The CDR3 runs 15 residues. DNA for the CDR3: TGTGCCAGCAGCGACCCACAGGCCGCCTACAATGAGCAGTTCTTC. Encoded protein: CASSDPQAAYNEQFF.

The chain recombines TRBV6-5 with TRBJ1-2, with 7 bases fitting TRBD1. The CDR3 contains 13 residues. The germline gives CDR1 MNHEY, CDR2 SVGAGI. V lost 2 bases to trimming and J lost 8 bases; unmatched junction nucleotides: 5. The CDR3 coding sequence is TGTGCCAGCAGTTACAAGGGGGCAGGCGGCTACACCTTC. The encoded protein is CASSYKGAGGYTF.

This clone was found once. The chain combines TRBV4-3 with TRBJ1-2; D not resolved. Trimming cost V 1 base and J 0 bases, with 12 bases left between them. Germline V CDR1 and CDR2: LGHNA, YSLEER. The CDR3 loop spans 16 amino acids. The CDR3 loop reads CASSQGLSTANYGYTF. Written as DNA, the CDR3 is TGCGCCAGCAGCCAAGGGCTATCTACCGCTAACTATGGCTACACCTTC.

V gene TRBV5-6 combines with J gene TRBJ1-2; D not resolved. The CDR3 is 13 residues long. With 0 bases removed from V and 2 bases from J, the gap between germline ends came to 5 bases. Germline CDR1 reads SGHDT; CDR2 reads YYEEEE. CDR3 sequence (DNA): TGTGCCAGCAGCTTGGATAGGAACTATGGCTACACCTTC. Its protein is CASSLDRNYGYTF.

This clone is termed medium-sized. The genes are TRBV7-3 and TRBJ2-1; the D gene could be TRBD1 or TRBD2 (6 bases each). From germline, CDR1 is SGHTA and CDR2 FQGTGA. V lost 5 bases, J lost 0 bases, and 14 bases lay in between. The CDR3 loop spans 16 amino acids. This CDR3 is CASSLLGGSSYNEQFF. CDR3 coding DNA: TGTGCCAGCAGCCTCTTAGGGGGGTCCTCCTACAATGAGCAGTTCTTC. Variable domain in full (rest from reference TRBV7-3 and TRBJ2-1): GAGVSQTPSNKVTEKGKYVELRCDPISGHTALYWYRQSLGQGPEFLIYFQGTGAADDSGLPNDRFFAVRPEGSVSTLKIQRTERGDSAVYLCASSLLGGSSYNEQFFGPGTRLTVL.

This chain joins TRBV30 and TRBJ1-1; tentatively, D is TRBD1 (5 bases). Germline CDR1 GTSNPN, CDR2 SVGIG (reference sequence). CDR3 size: 12 residues. Trimming shortened V by 3 bases and J by 2 bases, and 7 bases separated the two germline ends. CDR3 protein: CAWSDRNTEAFF. The DNA of the CDR3 is TGTGCCTGGAGCGACAGAAACACTGAAGCTTTCTTT.